This T cell receptor beta chain was captured in a study of blood T cells in healthy people across ages. Per sample, no less than 5 micrograms of total RNA were extracted. The germline V gene has CDR1 MGHRA and CDR2 YSYEKL. V shed 1 base and J shed 7 bases, with 13 bases lying between them. This CDR3 region has 14 residues. For the second PCR, which ran for roughly 7 to 11 cycles, a sample-barcoded 5' primer and a J-beta primer mix were used. TCRdb ran MiXCR on the 5' RACE reads and lists one entry per CDR3 protein. The top ten hold around 10% of the sample, which has about 540,000 distinct CDR3 sequences, 24% seen once. This clonotype was observed many times. The data also belong to a second study, concerning T cells of mothers and their children.

This chain connects TRBV4-1 to TRBJ1-1; D remains ambiguous. The receptor was derived from a boy between 5 and 17 years old in good health. The sample consisted of blood. CDR3 protein: CASSQAGPGIEAFF. The CDR3 nucleotides are TGCGCCAGCAGCCAAGCCGGGCCAGGCATTGAAGCTTTCTTT.